This entry is about one TCR beta chain. Its target is unknown. The data belong to a study of T-cell memory formation after mild COVID-19. In the study overall: TCR clustering was largely donor specific.

Deletions cut 6 bases from V and 1 base from J, with 17 bases between. The CDR3 runs to 16 residues. The germline V gene encodes CDR1 SGHKS and CDR2 YYEKEE (reference sequence). Study findings and constraints: For contracting clones, CD4+ ones sat mainly in CM and EM, CD8+ in EMRA.

TCRdb independently ran MiXCR on the 5' RACE reads; one entry per CDR3 protein. Here the sample spans under 300,000 distinct CDR3 sequences, less than 20% being singletons. This chain joins TRBV5-5 and TRBJ2-1; D is possibly TRBD1 or TRBD2 (6 bases each). The sequenced sample was PBMCs or a T cell subset sorted from them (not recorded which). This receptor was taken from a man younger than 30 who had mild COVID-19 (a few samples of this study predate the infection). Cell type and time point are not known. CDR3 DNA sequence: TGTGCCAGCATTCGCCCGGGGGCTACTTCCTACAATGAGCAGTTCTTC. Amino acids: CASIRPGATSYNEQFF.